This TCR beta chain was sequenced during a study of control samples from healthy donors and cancer patients (dated by TCRdb to 2018 to 2020). The library was made by the immunoSEQ multiplex PCR assay. TCRdb obtained this table from immuneACCESS and retained in-frame rearrangements with V and J assigned. These tables miss some clones; where compared with another copy, unresolved V genes account for less than half of the shortfall, and the remainder is unexplained. For this sample the table gives under 200,000 clones, of which 92% were detected only once. The ten largest clonotypes hold about 0.64% of the sample. The germline V gene sets CDR1 to SQVTM and CDR2 to ANQGSEA. The V end loses 8 bases and the J end loses 1 base, and a stretch of 15 bases separates them. The CDR3 measures 14 amino acids from cysteine to phenylalanine. CDR3 DNA only is kept here, 42 bases in frame from base 1. About this clone itself: Its antigen is still unknown. Base-call qualities are not available, and no considerably larger clone is one nucleotide away.

The V and J genes are TRBV29-1 and TRBJ2-1; TRBD1 is a possible D gene, resting on 6 matching bases. This TCR was recovered from a woman aged 25 to 45 in good health. The sequenced sample was blood. This receptor has the CDR3 CSLMTGSSYNEQFF. The DNA reads as follows: TGCAGCTTAATGACAGGCTCTTCCTACAATGAGCAGTTCTTC.